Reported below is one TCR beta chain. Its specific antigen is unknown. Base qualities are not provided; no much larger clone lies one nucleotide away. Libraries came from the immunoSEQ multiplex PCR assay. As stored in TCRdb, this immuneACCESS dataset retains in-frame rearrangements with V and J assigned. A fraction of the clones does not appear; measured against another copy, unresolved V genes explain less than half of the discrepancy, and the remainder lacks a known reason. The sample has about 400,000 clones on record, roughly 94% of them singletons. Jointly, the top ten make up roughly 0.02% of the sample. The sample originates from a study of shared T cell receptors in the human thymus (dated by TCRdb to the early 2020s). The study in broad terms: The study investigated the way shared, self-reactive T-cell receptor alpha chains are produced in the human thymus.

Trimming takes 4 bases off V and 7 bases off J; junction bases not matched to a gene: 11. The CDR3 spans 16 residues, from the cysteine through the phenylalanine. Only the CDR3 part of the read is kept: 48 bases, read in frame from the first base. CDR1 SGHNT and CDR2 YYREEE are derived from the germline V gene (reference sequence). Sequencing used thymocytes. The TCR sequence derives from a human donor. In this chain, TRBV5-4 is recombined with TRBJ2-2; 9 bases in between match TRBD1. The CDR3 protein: CASSGGDRAGSGELFF. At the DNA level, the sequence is TGTGCCAGCAGCGGAGGGGACAGGGCGGGGAGCGGGGAGCTGTTTTTT.